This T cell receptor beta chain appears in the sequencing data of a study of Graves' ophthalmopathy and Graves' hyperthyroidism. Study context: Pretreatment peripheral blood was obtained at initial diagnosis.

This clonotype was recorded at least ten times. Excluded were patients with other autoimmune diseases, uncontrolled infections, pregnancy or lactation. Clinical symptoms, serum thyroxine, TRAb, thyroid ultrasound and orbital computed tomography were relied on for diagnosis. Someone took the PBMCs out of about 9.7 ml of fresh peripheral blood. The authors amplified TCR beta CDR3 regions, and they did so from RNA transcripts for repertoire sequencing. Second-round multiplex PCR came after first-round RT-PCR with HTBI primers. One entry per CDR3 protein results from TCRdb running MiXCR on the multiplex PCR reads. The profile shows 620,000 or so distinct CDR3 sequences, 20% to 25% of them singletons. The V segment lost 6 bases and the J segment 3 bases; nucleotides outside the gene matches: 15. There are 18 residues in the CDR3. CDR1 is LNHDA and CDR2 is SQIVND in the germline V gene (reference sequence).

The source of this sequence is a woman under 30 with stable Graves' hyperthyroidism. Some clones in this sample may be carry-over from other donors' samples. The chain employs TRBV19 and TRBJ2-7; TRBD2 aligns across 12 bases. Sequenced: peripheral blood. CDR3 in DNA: TGTGCCAGTAGCGCCCGACTAGCGGGAGATCGAGGGGTCTACGAGCAGTACTTC. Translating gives CASSARLAGDRGVYEQYF.